The clone carrying this T cell receptor (beta chain) turned up a few times. Its antigen is as yet unknown. These data are taken from a study of T cells in Graves' hyperthyroidism and ophthalmopathy. Study-wide results and limits: Stable hyperthyroidism was separated from ophthalmopathy by a model based on 13 V-J features.

Regions amplified from RNA transcripts were the TCR beta CDR3 regions. Researchers ran a first-round RT-PCR on the TCR CDR3 using the HTBI primer set. TCRdb independently ran MiXCR on the multiplex PCR reads; one entry per CDR3 protein. The sample lists approximately 530,000 distinct CDR3 sequences, roughly 21% seen once, with roughly 50% in the top ten. Lactation, pregnancy, other autoimmune disease or uncontrolled infection led to exclusion of patients. Together with thyroid ultrasound, orbital computed tomography, serum thyroxine and TRAb, clinical symptoms were used for diagnoses. What was sequenced was blood. The TCR was taken from a man aged 40-49 years with Graves' ophthalmopathy.

The CDR3 spells CASREQGAGANVLTF. The CDR3 DNA reads as TGTGCCAGCAGGGAACAGGGGGCTGGGGCCAACGTCCTGACTTTC. V is TRBV2 and J is TRBJ2-6; 8 nucleotides line up with TRBD1. The junction had 3 bases not matched to a gene; V was cut back by 6 bases and J by 2 bases. Germline CDR1 is SNHLY and CDR2 is FYNNEI. CDR3 size: 15 residues.